This T cell receptor (beta chain) was sequenced in a study of blood T cell repertoires in COVID-19. Recovery among Cohort 3 donors was established by two negative PCRs, clearance, or symptom resolution. Germline V gene sequence: CDR1 SGDLS, CDR2 YYNGEE. The germline V and J ends were trimmed by 0 bases and 6 bases, with 4 bases remaining between them. The CDR3 length is 13 residues. Clones were sequenced by immunoSEQ multiplex PCR, and TCRdb holds only the in-frame ones, with some missing. The table has over 150,000 clones, more than 80% seen once. This receptor was obtained from a man aged 35-49 years who had recovered from COVID-19. Material for sequencing was PBMCs or T cells enriched from blood (not recorded which). The J gene is TRBJ1-6, the V gene TRBV9; D unclear. In nucleotides, the CDR3 is TGTGCCAGCAGCGTAGGGAGTAATTCACCCCTCCACTTT. As protein: CASSVGSNSPLHF.